A selection of T cell receptor beta chains follows, all from one sample in a study of OX40 agonist ivuxolimab in advanced cancers. Sequencing was performed with immunoSEQ multiplex PCR; in TCRdb, only in-frame clones are kept and a portion is missing. The sample includes around 50,000 clones, roughly nine tenths seen only once; the top ten take 10% to 15%. The sequencing used CD4+ or CD8+ T cells sorted from blood, collected in a trial of the OX40 agonist ivuxolimab. These receptors all come from an adult with an advanced solid tumor such as melanoma, head and neck, liver or kidney cancer. The CDR3 runs from the conserved cysteine through the conserved F or W. Fields, in order: J gene, V gene, D gene, clone size, CDR3 protein, CDR3 DNA. A D gene is named only where the DNA matches it firmly. Clone size appears in some rows only: once, few, many, or a class for an expanded clone.

J gene: TRBJ2-5
V gene: TRBV6-5
D gene: -
clone size: few
CDR3 protein: CASSSPFETQYF
CDR3 DNA: TGTGCCAGCAGCTCCCCGTTTGAGACCCAGTACTTC

J gene: TRBJ2-3
V gene: TRBV6-5
D gene: TRBD2
clone size: -
CDR3 protein: CASSYAPSGSTDTQYF
CDR3 DNA: TGTGCCAGCAGTTACGCGCCTAGCGGGAGCACAGATACGCAGTATTTT

J gene: TRBJ1-4
V gene: TRBV7-9
D gene: -
clone size: -
CDR3 protein: CASSSDGPATNEKLFF
CDR3 DNA: TGTGCCAGCAGCTCCGACGGACCGGCAACTAATGAAAAACTGTTTTTT

J gene: TRBJ1-2
V gene: TRBV13
D gene: -
clone size: -
CDR3 protein: CASSQNTVGYTF
CDR3 DNA: TGTGCCAGCAGCCAAAATACAGTAGGCTACACCTTC

J gene: TRBJ2-2
V gene: TRBV6-5
D gene: -
clone size: -
CDR3 protein: CASSYSRGAGELFF
CDR3 DNA: TGTGCCAGCAGTTACTCCAGGGGAGCCGGGGAGCTGTTTTTT

J gene: TRBJ2-3
V gene: TRBV28
D gene: -
clone size: -
CDR3 protein: CASSVIAGSTQYF
CDR3 DNA: TGTGCCAGCAGTGTTATCGCGGGAAGTACGCAGTATTTT

J gene: TRBJ2-5
V gene: TRBV11-3
D gene: -
clone size: -
CDR3 protein: CASSPGRKGRETQYF
CDR3 DNA: TGTGCCAGCAGCCCTGGTCGGAAAGGGAGGGAGACCCAGTACTTC

J gene: TRBJ1-5
V gene: TRBV28
D gene: -
clone size: -
CDR3 protein: CASSSGLTGHQPQHF
CDR3 DNA: TGTGCCAGCAGTTCAGGTCTAACAGGGCATCAGCCCCAGCATTTT

J gene: TRBJ1-5
V gene: TRBV27
D gene: -
clone size: -
CDR3 protein: CASSLSWRGNQPQHF
CDR3 DNA: TGTGCCAGCAGTTTATCGTGGAGGGGAAATCAGCCCCAGCATTTT

J gene: TRBJ2-1
V gene: TRBV7-8
D gene: -
clone size: -
CDR3 protein: CASSAPGYPNNEQFF
CDR3 DNA: TGTGCCAGCAGCGCACCGGGCTATCCTAACAATGAGCAGTTCTTC

J gene: TRBJ1-1
V gene: TRBV2
D gene: TRBD1
clone size: -
CDR3 protein: CASSVRTGEAFF
CDR3 DNA: TGTGCCAGCAGTGTACGGACAGGGGAAGCTTTCTTT

J gene: TRBJ2-1
V gene: TRBV7-9
D gene: -
clone size: -
CDR3 protein: CASGRDVSYNEQFF
CDR3 DNA: TGTGCCAGCGGTAGGGACGTCTCCTACAATGAGCAGTTCTTC

J gene: TRBJ1-1
V gene: TRBV7-8
D gene: -
clone size: -
CDR3 protein: CASISGGTEAFF
CDR3 DNA: TGTGCCAGCATATCGGGGGGGACTGAAGCTTTCTTT

J gene: TRBJ1-2
V gene: TRBV28
D gene: -
clone size: -
CDR3 protein: CASSLRGAANYGYTF
CDR3 DNA: TGTGCCAGCAGTTTACGGGGGGCCGCTAACTATGGCTACACCTTC

J gene: TRBJ1-3
V gene: TRBV19
D gene: -
clone size: -
CDR3 protein: CASSNPGDAGNTIYF
CDR3 DNA: TGTGCCAGTAGTAACCCAGGGGACGCCGGAAACACCATATATTTT

J gene: TRBJ1-2
V gene: TRBV15
D gene: -
clone size: -
CDR3 protein: CATSRDRGQPIPYGYTF
CDR3 DNA: TGTGCCACCAGCAGAGATCGAGGACAGCCTATTCCCTATGGCTACACCTTC

J gene: TRBJ2-1
V gene: TRBV11-1
D gene: TRBD2
clone size: -
CDR3 protein: CASSPGTSPYNEQFF
CDR3 DNA: TGTGCCAGCAGCCCTGGGACTAGCCCGTACAATGAGCAGTTCTTC

J gene: TRBJ1-1
V gene: TRBV27
D gene: -
clone size: -
CDR3 protein: CASSFSGVTEAFF
CDR3 DNA: TGTGCCAGCAGTTTCAGTGGGGTCACTGAAGCTTTCTTT

J gene: TRBJ2-1
V gene: TRBV5-6
D gene: TRBD2
clone size: few
CDR3 protein: CASSLREGNNEQFF
CDR3 DNA: TGTGCCAGCAGCTTGCGGGAGGGTAACAATGAGCAGTTCTTC

J gene: TRBJ1-2
V gene: TRBV7-9
D gene: TRBD1
clone size: -
CDR3 protein: CASSSPRRDRGYGYTF
CDR3 DNA: TGTGCCAGCAGCAGCCCCCGGCGGGACAGGGGATATGGCTACACCTTC

J gene: TRBJ1-5
V gene: TRBV9
D gene: -
clone size: few
CDR3 protein: CASRPECYSNQPQHF
CDR3 DNA: TGTGCCAGCAGGCCCGAATGCTATAGCAATCAGCCCCAGCATTTT

J gene: TRBJ2-3
V gene: TRBV7-8
D gene: TRBD2
clone size: -
CDR3 protein: CASSLAGLGSDTQYF
CDR3 DNA: TGTGCCAGCAGCTTAGCGGGACTAGGTTCAGATACGCAGTATTTT

J gene: TRBJ2-1
V gene: TRBV6-1
D gene: -
clone size: -
CDR3 protein: CASSDVGNEQFF
CDR3 DNA: TGTGCCAGCAGTGACGTGGGCAATGAGCAGTTCTTC

J gene: TRBJ2-7
V gene: TRBV5-6
D gene: -
clone size: -
CDR3 protein: CASSFAPGSYPYEQYF
CDR3 DNA: TGTGCCAGCAGCTTTGCCCCAGGCTCGTACCCCTACGAGCAGTACTTC

J gene: TRBJ1-2
V gene: TRBV5-8
D gene: -
clone size: -
CDR3 protein: CASSLAWRRDYGYTF
CDR3 DNA: TGTGCCAGCAGCTTGGCCTGGAGGAGAGACTATGGCTACACCTTC

J gene: TRBJ1-5
V gene: TRBV6-1
D gene: -
clone size: -
CDR3 protein: CASSERGAGGSNQPQHF
CDR3 DNA: TGTGCCAGCAGTGAAAGAGGGGCCGGGGGCAGCAATCAGCCCCAGCATTTT

J gene: TRBJ2-2
V gene: TRBV6-5
D gene: TRBD2
clone size: -
CDR3 protein: CASSSLLVSSGRELFF
CDR3 DNA: TGTGCCAGCAGTTCCCTACTCGTCTCTAGCGGGAGAGAGCTGTTTTTT

J gene: TRBJ2-3
V gene: TRBV10-2
D gene: -
clone size: -
CDR3 protein: CASSESSGTDTQYF
CDR3 DNA: TGCGCCAGCAGTGAGAGTAGCGGCACAGATACGCAGTATTTT

J gene: TRBJ1-1
V gene: TRBV19
D gene: -
clone size: -
CDR3 protein: CASTASGAGSTEAFF
CDR3 DNA: TGTGCCAGTACCGCTTCGGGGGCGGGGAGTACTGAAGCTTTCTTT

J gene: TRBJ2-3
V gene: TRBV7-8
D gene: TRBD2
clone size: once
CDR3 protein: CASSWESSGRADTQYF
CDR3 DNA: TGTGCCAGCAGCTGGGAATCTAGCGGGAGGGCGGATACGCAGTATTTT

J gene: TRBJ2-6
V gene: TRBV28
D gene: -
clone size: -
CDR3 protein: CASGTTFTGANVLTF
CDR3 DNA: TGTGCCAGCGGGACAACTTTTACTGGGGCCAACGTCCTGACTTTC

J gene: TRBJ2-1
V gene: TRBV19
D gene: TRBD2
clone size: -
CDR3 protein: CASTSGSEQFF
CDR3 DNA: TGTGCCAGCACTAGCGGGTCCGAGCAGTTCTTC

J gene: TRBJ1-3
V gene: TRBV25-1
D gene: -
clone size: -
CDR3 protein: CASSEWENRNTIYF
CDR3 DNA: TGTGCCAGCAGTGAATGGGAAAACCGAAACACCATATATTTT

J gene: TRBJ1-1
V gene: TRBV19
D gene: -
clone size: few
CDR3 protein: CASTFGGGNTEAFF
CDR3 DNA: TGTGCCAGTACTTTTGGGGGAGGGAACACTGAAGCTTTCTTT

J gene: TRBJ1-1
V gene: TRBV27
D gene: -
clone size: few
CDR3 protein: CASRPTVNTEAFF
CDR3 DNA: TGTGCCAGCAGGCCGACAGTGAACACTGAAGCTTTCTTT

J gene: TRBJ2-2
V gene: TRBV28
D gene: -
clone size: -
CDR3 protein: CASSLPRTSTGELFF
CDR3 DNA: TGTGCCAGCAGTCTGCCTCGGACTTCAACCGGGGAGCTGTTTTTT

J gene: TRBJ2-1
V gene: TRBV11-2
D gene: -
clone size: once
CDR3 protein: CASSMSAGTYNEQFF
CDR3 DNA: TGTGCCAGCAGTATGAGCGCGGGAACTTACAATGAGCAGTTCTTC

J gene: TRBJ2-3
V gene: TRBV19
D gene: TRBD2
clone size: -
CDR3 protein: CASSPLASSTDTQYF
CDR3 DNA: TGTGCCAGTAGCCCACTAGCGTCTAGCACAGATACGCAGTATTTT

J gene: TRBJ2-1
V gene: TRBV7-3
D gene: -
clone size: -
CDR3 protein: CASSLLHTTYNEQFF
CDR3 DNA: TGTGCCAGCAGCTTACTCCATACCACATACAATGAGCAGTTCTTC

J gene: TRBJ1-1
V gene: TRBV7-9
D gene: -
clone size: -
CDR3 protein: CASSQGGPGPHTEAFF
CDR3 DNA: TGTGCCAGCAGCCAAGGGGGGCCAGGGCCCCACACTGAAGCTTTCTTT

J gene: TRBJ2-1
V gene: TRBV19
D gene: TRBD2
clone size: -
CDR3 protein: CASSITGTSEQFF
CDR3 DNA: TGTGCCAGTAGTATAACCGGGACTAGCGAGCAGTTCTTC

J gene: TRBJ2-7
V gene: TRBV5-6
D gene: TRBD2
clone size: -
CDR3 protein: CASSVGTSGEYEQYF
CDR3 DNA: TGTGCCAGCAGCGTCGGGACTAGCGGAGAATACGAGCAGTACTTC

J gene: TRBJ1-2
V gene: TRBV25-1
D gene: TRBD1
clone size: -
CDR3 protein: CASSEWNRGDGYTF
CDR3 DNA: TGTGCCAGCAGTGAATGGAACAGGGGAGATGGCTACACCTTC

J gene: TRBJ1-2
V gene: TRBV27
D gene: -
clone size: once
CDR3 protein: CASSSQGADYGYTF
CDR3 DNA: TGTGCCAGCAGTTCACAGGGCGCCGACTATGGCTACACCTTC

J gene: TRBJ2-5
V gene: TRBV9
D gene: TRBD1
clone size: -
CDR3 protein: CASSVGQGGGETQYF
CDR3 DNA: TGTGCCAGCAGCGTCGGACAGGGGGGAGGAGAGACCCAGTACTTC

J gene: TRBJ2-1
V gene: TRBV7-8
D gene: TRBD2
clone size: -
CDR3 protein: CASSLDSLAGDNEQFF
CDR3 DNA: TGTGCCAGCAGCTTAGATTCGTTAGCGGGGGACAATGAGCAGTTCTTC

J gene: TRBJ2-5
V gene: TRBV7-8
D gene: -
clone size: -
CDR3 protein: CASSFGETQYF
CDR3 DNA: TGTGCCAGCAGCTTTGGAGAGACCCAGTACTTC

J gene: TRBJ1-1
V gene: TRBV9
D gene: TRBD1
clone size: -
CDR3 protein: CASSATGNTPSGTFF
CDR3 DNA: TGTGCCAGCAGCGCGACAGGGAACACCCCCTCCGGCACTTTCTTT

J gene: TRBJ2-5
V gene: TRBV27
D gene: TRBD2
clone size: -
CDR3 protein: CASSWTSGTETQYF
CDR3 DNA: TGTGCCAGCAGTTGGACTAGCGGGACGGAGACCCAGTACTTC

J gene: TRBJ1-3
V gene: TRBV30
D gene: -
clone size: -
CDR3 protein: CAWSVSSRSSGNTIYF
CDR3 DNA: TGTGCCTGGAGTGTTTCCTCGCGGTCCTCTGGAAACACCATATATTTT